These T cell receptor beta chains were read from a single sample in a study of cytomegalovirus exposure and HLA in healthy donors. Measured with immunoSEQ multiplex PCR; TCRdb has only the in-frame clones, and not every one. Of 130,000 to 150,000 clones listed, over 70% are singletons. Sequencing was carried out using PBMCs. The source is a male donor in good health and CMV-seronegative. Both conserved end residues are part of each CDR3. Each record gives: clone size, J gene, D gene, V gene, CDR3 DNA, CDR3 protein. A D gene is named only where the DNA matches it firmly. For some rows the clone size is stated as once, few or many, or as a class when expanded; others skip it.

size: few
J: TRBJ1-1
D: -
V: TRBV11-2
DNA: TGTGCCAGCAGCTTAGCAGGATTTGAAGCTTTCTTT
CDR3: CASSLAGFEAFF

size: -
J: TRBJ1-3
D: -
V: TRBV7-2
DNA: TGTGCCAGCAGCCGTGAGCAGCGCCTCTCTGGAAACACCATATATTTT
CDR3: CASSREQRLSGNTIYF

size: -
J: TRBJ1-2
D: TRBD1
V: TRBV4-1
DNA: TGCGCCAGCAGCCAAGGCGACAGGGGAGTCTATGGCTACACCTTC
CDR3: CASSQGDRGVYGYTF

size: -
J: TRBJ2-2
D: -
V: TRBV30
DNA: TGTGCCTGGAGTGTAGACAGAGCCGCGGAGCTGTTTTTT
CDR3: CAWSVDRAAELFF

size: once
J: TRBJ1-4
D: TRBD1
V: TRBV9
DNA: TGTGCCAGCAGCGCCGCAGGGGGTAGCTATGAAAAACTGTTTTTT
CDR3: CASSAAGGSYEKLFF

size: -
J: TRBJ1-1
D: -
V: TRBV5-1
DNA: TGCGCCAGCAGCTTCTTGGGGCCCGATGAAGCTTTCTTT
CDR3: CASSFLGPDEAFF

size: -
J: TRBJ1-4
D: TRBD1
V: TRBV4-1
DNA: TGCGCCAGCAGCCCCCGGACAGGGGGCCTTACTAATGAAAAACTGTTTTTT
CDR3: CASSPRTGGLTNEKLFF

size: few
J: TRBJ1-3
D: TRBD1
V: TRBV9
DNA: TGTGCCAGCAGCGGGACAGGGAAGCTCTCTGGAAACACCATATATTTT
CDR3: CASSGTGKLSGNTIYF

size: -
J: TRBJ2-6
D: -
V: TRBV19
DNA: TGTGCCAGTAGTACCGTGACAGGCTACGGCTCTGGGGCCAACGTCCTGACTTTC
CDR3: CASSTVTGYGSGANVLTF

size: -
J: TRBJ2-5
D: TRBD1
V: TRBV11-1
DNA: TGTGCCAGCAGGCCGCTCGGGACAGGGGAAGAGACCCAGTACTTC
CDR3: CASRPLGTGEETQYF

size: few
J: TRBJ1-1
D: -
V: TRBV9
DNA: TGTGCCAGCAGCGTAGTTACCGAAGACCAGGCTAACACTGAAGCTTTCTTT
CDR3: CASSVVTEDQANTEAFF

size: few
J: TRBJ1-5
D: TRBD1
V: TRBV2
DNA: TGTGCCAGCATACCTAGTAGGGGACAGGGCCGTGGCAATCAGCCCCAGCATTTT
CDR3: CASIPSRGQGRGNQPQHF

size: -
J: TRBJ2-3
D: TRBD1
V: TRBV16
DNA: TGTGCCACCGGGGACAGCAGCACAGATACGCAGTATTTT
CDR3: CATGDSSTDTQYF

size: once
J: TRBJ2-1
D: -
V: TRBV30
DNA: TGTGCCTGGAACCCCGGACTCCCCCAAAACAATGAGCAGTTCTTC
CDR3: CAWNPGLPQNNEQFF

size: -
J: TRBJ2-4
D: TRBD1
V: TRBV12-5
DNA: TGTGCTAGTGGTTTGGTAACAAAAGGACAGGGGGCCCCGGGCCAAAACATTCAGTACTTC
CDR3: CASGLVTKGQGAPGQNIQYF

size: -
J: TRBJ2-3
D: TRBD2
V: TRBV6-4
DNA: TGTGCCAGCAGTGAAACTAGCGGGGGCACAGATACGCAGTATTTT
CDR3: CASSETSGGTDTQYF

size: -
J: TRBJ1-2
D: TRBD1
V: TRBV30
DNA: TGTGCCTGGTCGGCGGGGACAGGGGTAAACTATGGCTACACCTTC
CDR3: CAWSAGTGVNYGYTF

size: -
J: TRBJ1-3
D: TRBD1
V: TRBV5-4
DNA: TGTGCCAGCAGCCGGACAGGCACTGGAAACACCATATATTTT
CDR3: CASSRTGTGNTIYF

size: few
J: TRBJ2-7
D: -
V: TRBV5-8
DNA: TGTGCCAGCAGCCGTCCCGTATCCTCCTACGAGCAGTACTTC
CDR3: CASSRPVSSYEQYF

size: -
J: TRBJ2-2
D: -
V: TRBV9
DNA: TGTGCCAGCAGCGTAGCCGGGTTTGGGACCGGGGAGCTGTTTTTT
CDR3: CASSVAGFGTGELFF

size: -
J: TRBJ1-6
D: -
V: TRBV7-8
DNA: TGTGCCAGCAGCTTAGGACAGGCAGGGTCACCCCTCCACTTT
CDR3: CASSLGQAGSPLHF

size: once
J: TRBJ1-1
D: -
V: TRBV7-9
DNA: TGTGCCAGCAGCTTAAGGGGATACACTGAAGCTTTCTTT
CDR3: CASSLRGYTEAFF

size: -
J: TRBJ1-2
D: -
V: TRBV5-1
DNA: TGCGCCAGCAGCCTAAATACAGGGCCGCGGGGCTACACCTTC
CDR3: CASSLNTGPRGYTF

size: -
J: TRBJ2-1
D: TRBD2
V: TRBV4-3
DNA: TGCGCCAGCAGCCAAGAAGGGCTAGCGGGCTACAATGAGCAGTTCTTC
CDR3: CASSQEGLAGYNEQFF

size: -
J: TRBJ2-7
D: TRBD1
V: TRBV13
DNA: TGTGCCAGCAGCCAACGGGACAGGGGGCTCGAGCAGTACTTC
CDR3: CASSQRDRGLEQYF

size: few
J: TRBJ2-5
D: TRBD1
V: TRBV6-6
DNA: TGTGCCAGCAGTACCGGGACAGGGGGTGGAGAGACCCAGTACTTC
CDR3: CASSTGTGGGETQYF

size: -
J: TRBJ2-5
D: TRBD2
V: TRBV25-1
DNA: TGTGCTAGCTGGGGGCTAGCGGGGGAAGAGACCCAGTACTTC
CDR3: CASWGLAGEETQYF

size: -
J: TRBJ2-2
D: TRBD2
V: TRBV9
DNA: TGTGCCAGCAGCGTCGGGACTATCACCGGGGAGCTGTTTTTT
CDR3: CASSVGTITGELFF

size: once
J: TRBJ1-2
D: -
V: TRBV14
DNA: TGTGCCAGCAGCCAAGATCGGAGGGTAAAATATGGCTACACCTTC
CDR3: CASSQDRRVKYGYTF

size: few
J: TRBJ1-2
D: -
V: TRBV5-1
DNA: TGCGCCAGCAGCTTGTCCAAACCGAGCTGGGGCTACACCTTC
CDR3: CASSLSKPSWGYTF

size: -
J: TRBJ2-3
D: -
V: TRBV11-3
DNA: TGTGCCAGCAGCTTAGATCCCCCCGGGATGGGCACAGATACGCAGTATTTT
CDR3: CASSLDPPGMGTDTQYF

size: -
J: TRBJ2-5
D: -
V: TRBV7-2
DNA: TGTGCCAGCAGCTTATCGGTCGCGTTACAAGAGACCCAGTACTTC
CDR3: CASSLSVALQETQYF

size: -
J: TRBJ1-1
D: -
V: TRBV5-1
DNA: TGCGCCAGCAGCTTCGATGGGGGCGCAAACACTGAAGCTTTCTTT
CDR3: CASSFDGGANTEAFF

size: -
J: TRBJ2-3
D: TRBD2
V: TRBV27
DNA: TGTGCCAGCAGTTTTGTGTCTAGCGGGAGCGTTATAGATACGCAGTATTTT
CDR3: CASSFVSSGSVIDTQYF

size: -
J: TRBJ1-3
D: -
V: TRBV15
DNA: TGTGCCACCAGCAGAGATCCTGGGCGCCGGAAGGACACCATATATTTT
CDR3: CATSRDPGRRKDTIYF

size: -
J: TRBJ2-5
D: -
V: TRBV4-2
DNA: TGTGCCAGCAGCCAAGACGAGGTACCAGAGACCCAGTACTTC
CDR3: CASSQDEVPETQYF

size: -
J: TRBJ2-2
D: TRBD2
V: TRBV7-7
DNA: TGTGCTAGCAGTTCCGGACTAGCGGGCGTCGGGGAGCTGTTTTTT
CDR3: CASSSGLAGVGELFF

size: -
J: TRBJ2-7
D: TRBD2
V: TRBV18
DNA: TGTGCCAGCTCACCCCAGAGACTAGCGGGGGGGCTCTCCTACGAGCAGTACTTC
CDR3: CASSPQRLAGGLSYEQYF

size: few
J: TRBJ1-4
D: -
V: TRBV5-4
DNA: TGTGCCAGCAGCTTGGTGGGGCAGGGTGAGGAAGAAAAACTGTTTTTT
CDR3: CASSLVGQGEEEKLFF

size: -
J: TRBJ2-1
D: TRBD2
V: TRBV19
DNA: TGTGCTGCGACTAGCGGGAGGGTCAATGAGCAGTTCTTC
CDR3: CAATSGRVNEQFF

size: -
J: TRBJ1-5
D: -
V: TRBV5-1
DNA: TGCGCCCGCAGCATCGGAGGGCCAGAGCTAGGTCAGCCCCAGCATTTT
CDR3: CARSIGGPELGQPQHF

size: -
J: TRBJ1-6
D: TRBD1
V: TRBV6-5
DNA: TGTGCCAGCAGTCCCCACCGACAGGGATCGGAGGCCCTCCACTTT
CDR3: CASSPHRQGSEALHF

size: few
J: TRBJ1-1
D: TRBD1
V: TRBV7-9
DNA: TGTGCCAGCAGCCCCCGTAGAGGGGGCGAAGCTTTCTTT
CDR3: CASSPRRGGEAFF

size: few
J: TRBJ1-3
D: -
V: TRBV12-5
DNA: TGTGCTAGTGGTTTGCTACCCAAGGACAGCAACTCTGGAAACACCATATATTTT
CDR3: CASGLLPKDSNSGNTIYF

size: -
J: TRBJ2-3
D: -
V: TRBV7-9
DNA: TGTGCCAGCAGCTCAGAGCGGGGCACAGATACGCAGTATTTT
CDR3: CASSSERGTDTQYF

size: few
J: TRBJ2-2
D: -
V: TRBV7-6
DNA: TGTGCCAGCAGCTTAGAGGCGGGTAACACCGGGGAGCTGTTTTTT
CDR3: CASSLEAGNTGELFF

size: -
J: TRBJ1-1
D: TRBD1
V: TRBV5-1
DNA: TGCGCCAGCAGCGATGGGACAGGGGGAAACACTGAAGCTTTCTTT
CDR3: CASSDGTGGNTEAFF

size: -
J: TRBJ2-6
D: TRBD2
V: TRBV11-2
DNA: TGTGCCAGCATGAGCTACGTTAGCGGGGGTACTCCCGGGGCCAACGTCCTGACTTTC
CDR3: CASMSYVSGGTPGANVLTF

size: -
J: TRBJ1-2
D: -
V: TRBV20-1
DNA: TGCAGTGCTAGAGATACAAATGGCTACACCTTC
CDR3: CSARDTNGYTF

size: -
J: TRBJ2-3
D: TRBD2
V: TRBV30
DNA: TGTGCCTGTCCCGGGACTAGCAACACAGATACGCAGTATTTT
CDR3: CACPGTSNTDTQYF

size: few
J: TRBJ1-1
D: TRBD1
V: TRBV19
DNA: TGTGCCAGTAGTATATCTACAGGGGGCCTAACTGAAGCTTTCTTT
CDR3: CASSISTGGLTEAFF

size: -
J: TRBJ2-7
D: -
V: TRBV5-4
DNA: TGTGCCAGCAGCCCTGGGCGGGTTGTCTCCTACGAGCAGTACTTC
CDR3: CASSPGRVVSYEQYF

size: once
J: TRBJ2-2
D: TRBD2
V: TRBV7-9
DNA: TGTGCCAGCACCCCCATCCAGCGGGAGAACACCGGGGAGCTGTTTTTT
CDR3: CASTPIQRENTGELFF

size: once
J: TRBJ2-7
D: TRBD2
V: TRBV5-1
DNA: TGCGCCAGCAGTGCTGGACTAGCGGGACTGTACGAGCAGTACTTC
CDR3: CASSAGLAGLYEQYF

size: few
J: TRBJ2-1
D: TRBD2
V: TRBV5-6
DNA: TGTGCCAGCAGCCGGCGTGGACTAGTCTCCATCTACAATGAGCAGTTCTTC
CDR3: CASSRRGLVSIYNEQFF

size: -
J: TRBJ2-1
D: -
V: TRBV19
DNA: TGTGCCAGTAGTAAAGCGGAAGGTAATGAGCAGTTCTTC
CDR3: CASSKAEGNEQFF

size: -
J: TRBJ1-1
D: TRBD1
V: TRBV2
DNA: TGTGCCAGCAGGTCCAGGGGGAGCACTGAAGCTTTCTTT
CDR3: CASRSRGSTEAFF